This T cell receptor beta chain was recovered during a study of cytomegalovirus exposure and HLA in healthy donors. Germline V gene sequence: CDR1 MGHRA, CDR2 YSYEKL. This CDR3 is 15 amino acids long. The ends were cut back, 0 bases at V and 2 bases at J, with 10 bases in the middle. PCR amplification relied on 60 Vbeta primers (plus 13 Jbeta primers). The repertoire was sequenced with immunoSEQ multiplex PCR; TCRdb's copy has only in-frame clones and lacks some. The sample consists of 150,000 to 200,000 clones, approximately 77% of them appearing once. The sample was PBMCs. J is TRBJ1-2 and V is TRBV4-1; D gene unclear. The receptor was derived from a man aged 50 to 59 in good health and CMV-seropositive. CDR3 nucleotide sequence: TGCGCCAGCAGCCAAGATCCGGGAGTAAACTATGGCTACACCTTC. Translated: CASSQDPGVNYGYTF.